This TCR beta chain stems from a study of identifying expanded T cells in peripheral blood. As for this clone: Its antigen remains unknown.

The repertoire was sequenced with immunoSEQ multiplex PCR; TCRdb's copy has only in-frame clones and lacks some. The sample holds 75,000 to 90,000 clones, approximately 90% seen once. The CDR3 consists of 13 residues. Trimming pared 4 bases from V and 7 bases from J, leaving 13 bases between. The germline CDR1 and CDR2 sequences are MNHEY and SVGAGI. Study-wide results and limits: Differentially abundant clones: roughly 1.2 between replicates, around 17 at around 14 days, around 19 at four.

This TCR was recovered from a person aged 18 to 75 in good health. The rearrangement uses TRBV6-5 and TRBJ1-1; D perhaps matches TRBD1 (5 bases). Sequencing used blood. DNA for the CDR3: TGTGCCAGCAGTTCTACCTCGGGGGGTGAAGCTTTCTTT. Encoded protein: CASSSTSGGEAFF.